A selection of T cell receptor beta chains follows, all from one sample in a study of PD-L1 blockade in urothelial cancer. Method: immunoSEQ multiplex PCR; TCRdb's copy keeps in-frame clones and lacks some. The sample lists 50,000 or so clones, approximately 80% occurring once. Sequenced here: PBMCs, sampled around atezolizumab (anti-PD-L1) treatment. Every receptor here comes from a man between 70 and 80 years old with urothelial cancer. Each CDR3 is given with its conserved first and last residue. D genes are given only for firm matches. The size field is filled for only some rows; it gives once, few, many or a size class.

d_call,v_call,j_call,clone_size,cdr3_aa,cdr3_nt
-,TRBV5-8,TRBJ2-4,-,CASTARAARLQYF,TGTGCCAGCACCGCCAGGGCGGCCAGGCTTCAGTACTTC
TRBD2,TRBV13,TRBJ2-7,-,CASSAGLTGTSGAYEQYF,TGTGCCAGCAGCGCAGGGCTAACCGGGACTAGCGGTGCCTACGAGCAGTACTTC
-,TRBV19,TRBJ1-1,-,CASTTGGTEAFF,TGTGCCAGTACCACGGGTGGGACTGAAGCTTTCTTT
-,TRBV20-1,TRBJ2-4,once,CSARDKGGAVF,TGCAGTGCTAGAGATAAGGGGGGGGCAGTCTTC
TRBD2,TRBV18,TRBJ2-2,few,CASSPGSGRDMVTGELFF,TGTGCCAGCTCACCGGGGAGCGGGAGGGATATGGTCACCGGGGAGCTGTTTTTT
-,TRBV7-2,TRBJ2-5,-,CASSPTIQGGKTQYF,TGTGCCAGCAGCCCAACTATTCAGGGAGGCAAGACCCAGTACTTC
TRBD2,TRBV18,TRBJ2-1,-,CASSPLAGGSYNEQFF,TGTGCCAGCTCACCATTAGCGGGAGGATCCTACAATGAGCAGTTCTTC
TRBD1,TRBV7-8,TRBJ1-1,once,CASSLWGKGTEKHTEAFF,TGTGCCAGCAGCTTATGGGGTAAGGGGACAGAAAAACACACTGAAGCTTTCTTT
-,TRBV10-1,TRBJ1-4,-,CASSEIDTGKLFF,TGCGCCAGCAGTGAGATCGATACTGGAAAACTGTTTTTT
-,TRBV21-1,TRBJ2-1,-,CASSGRTSVSNEQFF,TGTGCCAGCAGCGGTCGGACTAGCGTTAGCAATGAGCAGTTCTTC
-,TRBV18,TRBJ1-3,-,CASRTGIISGNTIYF,TGTGCCAGCCGGACCGGGATCATCTCTGGAAACACCATATATTTT
-,TRBV4-1,TRBJ2-2,-,CASLGAGNTGELFF,TGCGCCAGCCTGGGGGCAGGGAACACCGGGGAGCTGTTTTTT
TRBD1,TRBV10-3,TRBJ1-1,-,CAISGTGENTEAFF,TGTGCCATCAGTGGGACAGGTGAGAACACTGAAGCTTTCTTT
-,TRBV28,TRBJ1-2,-,CASSYPGTREVYTF,TGTGCCAGCAGTTATCCCGGGACACGCGAGGTTTACACCTTC
TRBD1,TRBV5-1,TRBJ2-1,-,CASSLGQGSYNEQFF,TGCGCCAGCAGCTTGGGACAGGGCTCCTACAATGAGCAGTTCTTC
TRBD2,TRBV2,TRBJ2-5,-,CASSELGLVEETQYF,TGTGCCAGCAGTGAGTTGGGACTAGTAGAAGAGACCCAGTACTTC
-,TRBV10-3,TRBJ2-3,-,CAISAGEADTQYF,TGTGCCATCAGTGCGGGTGAGGCAGATACGCAGTATTTT
-,TRBV18,TRBJ2-5,once,CASSPSGEDAYF,TGTGCCAGCTCACCAAGCGGCGAGGATGCTTACTTC
TRBD1,TRBV2,TRBJ1-1,-,CASSGSIGTALYIRPAFF,TGTGCCAGCAGTGGATCGATCGGGACAGCGCTCTACATCCGCCCGGCTTTCTTT
TRBD1,TRBV7-9,TRBJ2-7,-,CASGTAGYEQYF,TGTGCCAGCGGGACAGCTGGTTACGAGCAGTACTTC
-,TRBV5-4,TRBJ2-3,-,CASSFHTDTQYF,TGTGCCAGCAGCTTCCACACAGATACGCAGTATTTT
-,TRBV4-1,TRBJ2-2,-,CASMPGPHRTGELFF,TGCGCCAGCATGCCAGGTCCTCATCGCACCGGGGAGCTGTTTTTT
TRBD1,TRBV5-1,TRBJ1-2,once,CASSDGQDYGYTF,TGCGCCAGCAGCGACGGACAGGACTATGGCTACACCTTC
-,TRBV7-3,TRBJ2-3,-,CASSRTGLDTQYF,TGTGCCAGCAGTCGAACAGGTCTAGATACGCAGTATTTT
-,TRBV30,TRBJ2-3,-,CAWSGLSHLQYF,TGTGCCTGGAGTGGACTGTCTCATCTTCAGTATTTT
TRBD1,TRBV19,TRBJ1-1,-,CASQSWTGMNTEAFF,TGTGCCAGTCAAAGTTGGACAGGCATGAACACTGAAGCTTTCTTT
TRBD2,TRBV5-5,TRBJ2-3,-,CASSLELAGGTDTQYF,TGTGCCAGCAGCTTGGAACTAGCGGGGGGCACAGATACGCAGTATTTT
-,TRBV4-1,TRBJ1-1,-,CASSYGPGVNTEAFF,TGCGCCAGCAGCTACGGGCCGGGAGTGAACACTGAAGCTTTCTTT
-,TRBV5-1,TRBJ2-1,-,CASSPRTGANNEQFF,TGCGCCAGCAGCCCAAGAACGGGAGCAAACAATGAGCAGTTCTTC
-,TRBV27,TRBJ2-2,-,CASSSGGGGTGELFF,TGTGCCAGCAGTTCGGGAGGAGGGGGCACCGGGGAGCTGTTTTTT
TRBD2,TRBV5-1,TRBJ2-1,few,CASSFARTSDEQFF,TGCGCCAGCAGCTTTGCTCGGACTAGCGATGAGCAGTTCTTC
-,TRBV27,TRBJ1-2,-,CASSLLGRAGGYTF,TGTGCCAGCAGTTTACTTGGCAGGGCCGGGGGCTACACCTTC
TRBD1,TRBV30,TRBJ1-3,-,CAWSTGVPGNTIYF,TGTGCCTGGAGCACAGGGGTTCCTGGAAACACCATATATTTT
TRBD1,TRBV5-5,TRBJ2-1,-,CASSLRTGQGPRDEQFF,TGTGCCAGCAGCTTAAGGACGGGACAGGGACCTCGGGATGAGCAGTTCTTC
TRBD2,TRBV27,TRBJ2-2,few,CASSPQGYAVAGGNTGELFF,TGTGCCAGCAGCCCTCAGGGATACGCGGTGGCGGGAGGGAACACCGGGGAGCTGTTTTTT
-,TRBV2,TRBJ1-1,few,CASMGQPNTEAFF,TGTGCCAGCATGGGGCAACCGAACACTGAAGCTTTCTTT
-,TRBV30,TRBJ2-1,-,CAWSQDFHEQFF,TGTGCCTGGAGCCAGGACTTTCATGAGCAGTTCTTC
TRBD1,TRBV11-1,TRBJ1-2,-,CASSPDRNYGYTF,TGTGCCAGCAGTCCGGACAGGAACTATGGCTACACCTTC
-,TRBV25-1,TRBJ2-1,once,CASSDPGLHNEQFF,TGTGCCAGCAGTGACCCGGGACTCCACAATGAGCAGTTCTTC
TRBD2,TRBV13,TRBJ2-7,-,CASSYRTSGSHEQYF,TGTGCCAGCAGCTACCGGACTAGCGGGAGCCACGAGCAGTACTTC
TRBD1,TRBV18,TRBJ1-2,-,CASSPDRDFYGYTF,TGTGCCAGCTCACCGGACAGGGACTTCTATGGCTACACCTTC
TRBD1,TRBV29-1,TRBJ1-5,-,CSVPGQGYQPQHF,TGCAGCGTCCCGGGACAGGGATATCAGCCCCAGCATTTT
TRBD2,TRBV7-9,TRBJ2-3,-,CASSGWTSGRGGADTQYF,TGTGCCAGCAGCGGATGGACTAGCGGGAGGGGGGGCGCAGATACGCAGTATTTT
-,TRBV4-2,TRBJ2-1,-,CASSQTHGGRSSYNEQFF,TGTGCCAGCAGCCAAACCCACGGCGGTAGAAGCTCCTACAATGAGCAGTTCTTC
-,TRBV7-9,TRBJ1-2,once,CASSLARERDYGYTF,TGTGCCAGCAGCTTAGCGAGGGAGAGGGACTATGGCTACACCTTC
TRBD1,TRBV7-2,TRBJ1-4,-,CASSEGQEGEKLFF,TGTGCCAGCAGCGAGGGACAGGAAGGAGAAAAACTGTTTTTT
-,TRBV9,TRBJ1-1,-,CASSVQSQGTEAFF,TGTGCCAGCAGCGTCCAGTCACAGGGTACTGAAGCTTTCTTT